The rows below give T cell receptor beta chains drawn from one sample of a study of primary melanoma T cells and metastatic recurrence. The assay was immunoSEQ multiplex PCR, and TCRdb's table has in-frame clones only and misses some. The sample yields about 300 clones, about 91% seen once. The sequenced material came from melanoma tumor tissue. These TCRs come from a human donor with melanoma. Each CDR3 is given without its conserved first and last residue. The D gene is left open where the match is weak.

J | V | D | CDR3
TRBJ2-1 | TRBV6-8 | - | ASSPGVGGYNEQF
TRBJ1-1 | TRBV29-1 | - | SVGISNLEAF
TRBJ1-1 | TRBV19 | - | ASENRENTEAF
TRBJ1-1 | TRBV11-3 | - | ASSLGARLNTEAF
TRBJ1-5 | TRBV30 | - | AWRGQHSNQPQH
TRBJ2-3 | TRBV18 | - | ASSKGRSTDTQY
TRBJ2-1 | TRBV19 | TRBD2 | ASSKGGLAGSYNEQF
TRBJ2-7 | TRBV11-3 | - | ASSSMGSFLYEQY
TRBJ1-3 | TRBV23-1 | - | ASSTGDGNTIY
TRBJ2-7 | TRBV19 | TRBD2 | ASSIIPAGEIYEQY
TRBJ2-3 | TRBV11-3 | - | ASSSWPGSTDTQY
TRBJ2-7 | TRBV18 | TRBD2 | ASSPSLAGGRHEQY
TRBJ2-3 | TRBV6-8 | - | ASSPDRDSTDTQY
TRBJ2-1 | TRBV1 | - | ASSQVDIISYNEQF
TRBJ1-5 | TRBV6-8 | - | ASSYRSVGNQPQH
TRBJ2-7 | TRBV12-2 | - | ATFTGDRSPSEQY
TRBJ2-3 | TRBV15 | TRBD2 | ATNRVTAGERTDTQY
TRBJ1-2 | TRBV28 | TRBD1 | ASSLRTGDNYGYT
TRBJ1-5 | TRBV6-8 | - | ASSRNRESNQPQH
TRBJ2-7 | TRBV7-1 | TRBD1 | ASSLLGTGMNEQY
TRBJ2-5 | TRBV6-8 | TRBD2 | ASSDASGFKTQY
TRBJ2-2 | TRBV19 | - | ASSIEWGRPGELF
TRBJ2-7 | TRBV7-6 | TRBD1 | ASSLAFKGQASYEQY
TRBJ2-1 | TRBV11-3 | - | ASSLPKGPYNEQF
TRBJ2-6 | TRBV6-8 | - | ASSRVPGTGANVLT
TRBJ2-7 | TRBV6-8 | - | ASSYSNRGRNEQY
TRBJ2-1 | TRBV14 | TRBD2 | ASSLWGGRFYNEQF
TRBJ1-2 | TRBV11-3 | TRBD1 | ASSLGDRVRYGYT
TRBJ2-3 | TRBV22-1 | - | ASSETRGGPVVPDTQY
TRBJ2-3 | TRBV23-1 | TRBD1 | ASSQVGTGRMTDTQY
TRBJ2-1 | TRBV6-8 | - | ASMEHYNEQF
TRBJ2-2 | TRBV18 | - | ASSPPKGRTGELF
TRBJ2-3 | TRBV7-7 | TRBD1 | ASSPLTGTGLRDTQY
TRBJ1-2 | TRBV1 | - | ASSQDRLTGGYT
TRBJ2-3 | TRBV6-8 | - | AISDLGTDTQY
TRBJ2-2 | TRBV19 | TRBD2 | ASSILAGGSNTGELF
TRBJ2-5 | TRBV5-1 | TRBD2 | ASSLDGRPQETQY
TRBJ2-4 | TRBV30 | - | AWSRAAKNIQY
TRBJ2-5 | TRBV28 | TRBD1 | ASSYRDRKQETQY
TRBJ2-1 | TRBV6-8 | - | ASSKTGLTRTNEQF
TRBJ2-2 | TRBV19 | - | ASSIREVGTGELF
TRBJ1-1 | TRBV11-3 | - | ASSLGTSMNTEAF
TRBJ2-7 | TRBV28 | - | ASSLNSYEQY
TRBJ2-4 | TRBV1 | - | ASSQDRAGARAKNIQY
TRBJ2-1 | TRBV7-1 | - | ASSHLGRAVRSYNEQF
TRBJ2-6 | TRBV29-1 | - | SVFIRTSGANVLT
TRBJ1-1 | TRBV6-8 | TRBD1 | ASSASGQGGNTEAF
TRBJ2-2 | TRBV19 | - | ASSISWTRTGELF
TRBJ2-1 | TRBV7-7 | - | ASSPFGRDNEQF
TRBJ2-7 | TRBV14 | - | ASSLGMGFPRY
TRBJ1-4 | TRBV15 | - | ATSRTTMETAFSLATNEKLF
TRBJ2-3 | TRBV11-3 | TRBD2 | ASSLGHWGERELTDTQY
TRBJ2-7 | TRBV18 | TRBD1 | ASSPAGTGFFSSYEQY
TRBJ2-3 | TRBV11-3 | TRBD2 | ASSRTSSVGTDTQY
TRBJ2-5 | TRBV11-3 | TRBD2 | ASSSFGGRRGETQY
TRBJ2-2 | TRBV19 | TRBD1 | ASSIVQDRGYGELF
TRBJ1-1 | TRBV6-8 | - | ASGRWVATEAF
TRBJ2-7 | TRBV28 | TRBD2 | ASSLWNLAGGPGEQY